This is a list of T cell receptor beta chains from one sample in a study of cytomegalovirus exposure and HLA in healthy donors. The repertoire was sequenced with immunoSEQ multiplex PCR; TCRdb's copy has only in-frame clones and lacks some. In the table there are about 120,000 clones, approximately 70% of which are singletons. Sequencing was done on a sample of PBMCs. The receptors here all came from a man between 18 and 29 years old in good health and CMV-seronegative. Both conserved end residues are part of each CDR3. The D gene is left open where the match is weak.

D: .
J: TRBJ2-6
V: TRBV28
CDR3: CASSPVILAGANVLTF

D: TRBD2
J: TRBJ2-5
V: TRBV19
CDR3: CASSMGTSGSKTQYF

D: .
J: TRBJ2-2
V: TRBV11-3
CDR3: CASSLDGTGELFF

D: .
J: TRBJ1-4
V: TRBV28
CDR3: CAHAAGLSPEKLFF

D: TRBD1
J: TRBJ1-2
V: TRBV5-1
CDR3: CASTQGGSNYGYPF

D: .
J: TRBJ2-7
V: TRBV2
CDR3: CASSASLLAGLLSSYEQYF

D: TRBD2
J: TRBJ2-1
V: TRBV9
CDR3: CASSVRAGDYNEQFF

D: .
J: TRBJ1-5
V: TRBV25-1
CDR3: CASSWGGSNQPQHF

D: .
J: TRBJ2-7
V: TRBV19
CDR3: CASSTTSSYEQYF

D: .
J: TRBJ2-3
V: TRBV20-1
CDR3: CSAFSTDTQYF

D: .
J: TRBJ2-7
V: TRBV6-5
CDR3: CASSPTLASPYEQYF

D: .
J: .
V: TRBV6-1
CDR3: CASSSAISYEQYF

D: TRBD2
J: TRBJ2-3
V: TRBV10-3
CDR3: CAISVASGGRTDTQYF

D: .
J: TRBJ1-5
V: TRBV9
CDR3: CASSVGHTNQPQHF

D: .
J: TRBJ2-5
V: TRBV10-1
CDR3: CASSESRDYQETQYF

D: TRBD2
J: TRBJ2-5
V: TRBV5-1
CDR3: CASSLAVSGGAETQYF

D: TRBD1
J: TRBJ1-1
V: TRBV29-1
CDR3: CSVGTSTGDTEAFF

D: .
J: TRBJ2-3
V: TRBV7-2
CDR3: CASSLGSVDTQYF

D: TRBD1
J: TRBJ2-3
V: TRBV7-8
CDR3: CASGTGMSSDTQYF

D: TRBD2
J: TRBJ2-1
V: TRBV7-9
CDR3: CASAGGFGHEQFF

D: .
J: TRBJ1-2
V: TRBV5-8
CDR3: CASSLATASRGYTF

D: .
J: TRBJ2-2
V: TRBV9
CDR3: CASSPPTMLHTGELFF

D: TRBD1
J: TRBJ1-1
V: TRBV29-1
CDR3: CSVELTRGLQAFF

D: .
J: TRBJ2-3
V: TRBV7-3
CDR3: CASSLIGGSTDTQYF

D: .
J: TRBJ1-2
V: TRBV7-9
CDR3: CASSYPPGEIYGYTF

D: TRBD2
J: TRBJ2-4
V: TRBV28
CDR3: CASSLRSSGASKNIQYF

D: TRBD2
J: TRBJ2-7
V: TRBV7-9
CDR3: CASSPTSGETYEQYF

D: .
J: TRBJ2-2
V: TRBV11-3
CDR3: CASSLDPGIGGELFF

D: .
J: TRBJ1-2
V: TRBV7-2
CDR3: CASSPRTLVQGAGYTF

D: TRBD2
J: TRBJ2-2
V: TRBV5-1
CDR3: CASSFPGGSGTGELFF

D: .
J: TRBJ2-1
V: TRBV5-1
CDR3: CASSISSGLGRNEQFF

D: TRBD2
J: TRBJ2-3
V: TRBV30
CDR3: CAWTSGGAPDTQYF

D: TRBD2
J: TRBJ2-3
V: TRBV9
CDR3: CPSSGLAGGTDTQYF

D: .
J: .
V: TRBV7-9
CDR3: CASSLGLAYEQYF

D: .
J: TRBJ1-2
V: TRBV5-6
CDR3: CASSLEGQGFGYTF

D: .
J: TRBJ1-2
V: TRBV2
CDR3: CASSDGQNYGYTF

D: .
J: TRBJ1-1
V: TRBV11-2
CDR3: CASSYRRNTEAFF

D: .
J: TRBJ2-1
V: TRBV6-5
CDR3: CASSLQVGRYNEQFF

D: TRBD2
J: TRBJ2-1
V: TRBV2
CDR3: CASSSGRRTDDEQFF

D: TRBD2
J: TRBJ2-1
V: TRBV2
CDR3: CASSDPGTSVYEQFF

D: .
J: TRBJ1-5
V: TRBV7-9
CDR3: CASSLRGNQPQHF

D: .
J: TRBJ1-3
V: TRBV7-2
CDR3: CASSRITGDTIYF

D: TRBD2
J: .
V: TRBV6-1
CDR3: CASSVAGGGIYEQYF

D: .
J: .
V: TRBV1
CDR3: CTSSQAASGSYEQYF

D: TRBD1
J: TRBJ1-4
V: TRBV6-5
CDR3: CASRRTGLAEKLFF

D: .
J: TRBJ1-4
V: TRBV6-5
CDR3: CASSHRWDIAKLFF